The present TCR beta chain was sequenced within a study of blood T cell repertoires in COVID-19. Sequencing used immunoSEQ multiplex PCR; TCRdb keeps in-frame clones, though not all of them. In the table there are about 210,000 clones, about 91% of which are singletons. The CDR3 consists of 14 residues. The germline CDR1 and CDR2 sequences are SGDLS and YYNGEE. V was pared by 4 bases and J by 4 bases, with 3 bases of the junction left unmatched. This chain connects TRBV9 to TRBJ2-4; 9 nucleotides match TRBD1. The sequence was collected from a man aged 25 to 40 with acute or convalescent COVID-19. The sequencing input was peripheral blood. CDR3 in DNA: TGTGCCAGCAGCACAGGGACAGGGAAAAACATTCAGTACTTC. This gives the protein CASSTGTGKNIQYF.